Presented here are 2 T cell receptor beta chains from one specimen sequenced in a study of naive and memory T cell subsets. Study-wide findings and caveats: Naive repertoires, especially CD8, held a few larger clonotypes, possibly memory cells re-expressing CD45RA.

An equimolar mix of two oligonucleotides served as the beta constant-region primer for TRBC1 and TRBC2. Four rounds of PCR amplified the ligated cDNA using nested alpha and beta constant-region primers plus SP2. TCRdb used MiXCR to reprocess the UMI-ligation and nested PCR reads, holding one entry per CDR3 protein. The table includes approximately 150,000 distinct CDR3 sequences, approximately 22% detected once. The antigens these receptors bind are not known. Sequenced sample: naive CD4+ T cells from blood. The receptor source for this set is a human donor in good health.

This clonotype was seen ten or more times. In DNA, the CDR3 is TGTGCCAGCTCACCACCGGGGCTGTACAATCAGCCCCAGCATTTT. Its translation is CASSPPGLYNQPQHF. The chain combines TRBV18 with TRBJ1-5, with D maybe TRBD1 (5 bases). The CDR3 has 15 amino acids. Germline loops: CDR1 KGHSH, CDR2 LQKENI. The V and J ends lost 0 bases and 3 bases respectively, with 9 bases between them. Full variable domain (missing parts from reference TRBV18 and TRBJ1-5): NAGVMQNPRHLVRRRGQEARLRCSPMKGHSHVYWYRQLPEEGLKFMVYLQKENIIDESGMPKERFSAEFPKEGPSILRIQQVVRGDSAAYFCASSPPGLYNQPQHFGDGTRLSIL.

The V call is TRBV27, the J call TRBJ2-7; D remains unclear. The CDR3 sequence is 13 residues long. Trimming left V 0 bases short and J 3 bases short, with 6 bases between. Germline V CDR1 and CDR2: MNHEY, SMNVEV (reference sequence). As DNA, the CDR3 is TGTGCCAGCAGTTTATCAGGGAACTACGAGCAGTACTTC. This codes for CASSLSGNYEQYF.